The rows below give T cell receptor beta chains drawn from one sample of a study of OX40 agonist ivuxolimab in advanced cancers. The repertoire was sequenced with immunoSEQ multiplex PCR; TCRdb's copy has only in-frame clones and lacks some. The table lists around 33,000 clones, approximately 89% of them singletons. Here the sequenced sample was CD4+ or CD8+ T cells sorted from blood, taken in a trial of the OX40 agonist ivuxolimab. The origin of the receptors is an adult with an advanced solid tumor such as melanoma, head and neck, liver or kidney cancer. Each CDR3 is given with its conserved first and last residue.

j_call v_call cdr3_aa
TRBJ2-7 TRBV4-1 CASSPMGLDSEQYF
TRBJ1-1 TRBV6-5 CASRNERDLNTEAFF
TRBJ2-5 TRBV6-5 CASRTGETQYF
TRBJ1-4 TRBV4-2 CASSQDRATNEKLFF
TRBJ2-2 TRBV10-1 CASRVGQNTGELFF
TRBJ2-1 TRBV11-3 CASSLTGLAGGSYNEQFF
TRBJ2-1 TRBV5-1 CASSSEPGQGENEQFF
TRBJ2-3 TRBV19 CATTGVTDTQYF
TRBJ1-1 TRBV19 CASSRRELVKNTEAFF
TRBJ2-3 TRBV11-3 CASSLDGTGASTDTQYF